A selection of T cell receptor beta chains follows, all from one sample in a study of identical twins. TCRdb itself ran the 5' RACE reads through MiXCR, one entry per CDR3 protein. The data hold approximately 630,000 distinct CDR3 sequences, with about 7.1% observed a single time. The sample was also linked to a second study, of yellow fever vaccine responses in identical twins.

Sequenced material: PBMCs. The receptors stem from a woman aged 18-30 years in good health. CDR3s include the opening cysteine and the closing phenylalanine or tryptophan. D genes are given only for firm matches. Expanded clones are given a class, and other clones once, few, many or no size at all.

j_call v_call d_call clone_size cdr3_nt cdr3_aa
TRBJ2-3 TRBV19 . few TGTGCCAGTAGTGCCACAGGGCGGGATACGCAGTATTTT CASSATGRDTQYF
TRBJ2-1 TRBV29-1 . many TGCAGCTCCGGCCAGGGAAATGAGCAGTTCTTC CSSGQGNEQFF
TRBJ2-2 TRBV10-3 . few TGTGCCATCACCAAGAATGAAGGAGCCGGGGAGCTGTTTTTT CAITKNEGAGELFF
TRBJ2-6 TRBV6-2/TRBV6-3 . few TGTGCCAGCAGCCCCGAGTATGGGGGAACCGGGGCCAACGTCCTGACTTTC CASSPEYGGTGANVLTF
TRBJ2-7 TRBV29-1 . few TGCAGCGTTGAGTTGGTGGGAGAAAACTCCTACGAGCAGTACTTC CSVELVGENSYEQYF
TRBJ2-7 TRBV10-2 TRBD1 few TGCGCCAGCAGTGAGGACAGGGTGGGTTACGAGCAGTACTTC CASSEDRVGYEQYF
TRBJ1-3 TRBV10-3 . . TGTGCCATCACGGGAGGAAACACCATATATTTT CAITGGNTIYF
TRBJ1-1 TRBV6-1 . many TGTGCCAGCAGTGACAGGGCCAACACTGAAGCTTTCTTT CASSDRANTEAFF
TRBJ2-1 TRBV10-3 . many TGTGCCATCAGTGAGTCCATACCGGCAGGTATCAACAATGAGCAGTTCTTC CAISESIPAGINNEQFF
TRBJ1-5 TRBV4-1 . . TGCGCCAGCAGCGCAGCAGGTCAGCCCCAGCATTTT CASSAAGQPQHF
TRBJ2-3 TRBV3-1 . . TGTGCCAGCAGCCAAGATCTTAGGGGGGGACCAAGCACAGATACGCAGTATTTT CASSQDLRGGPSTDTQYF
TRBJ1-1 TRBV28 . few TGTGCCAGCAGGGTATTAGGTTCGGACACTGAAGCTTTCTTT CASRVLGSDTEAFF
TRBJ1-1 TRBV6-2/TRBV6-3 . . TGTGCCAGCAGTTACTGGGAGAACACTGAAGCTTTCTTT CASSYWENTEAFF
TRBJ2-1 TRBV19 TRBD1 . TGTGCCAGTAGTGCCACACGGGACAGGGTGGAAAATGAGCAGTTCTTC CASSATRDRVENEQFF
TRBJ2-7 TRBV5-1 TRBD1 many TGCGCCAGCAGCTTGGCGGGTCCGGGACAGGGTTTAACGAGGTCCTACGAGCAGTACTTC CASSLAGPGQGLTRSYEQYF
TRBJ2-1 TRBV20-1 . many TGCAGTGCTCCTCGGACCTCACGAGGTAGCAATGAGCAGTTCTTC CSAPRTSRGSNEQFF
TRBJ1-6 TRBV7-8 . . TGTGCCAGCAGCTCAAGCAATTCACCCCTCCACTTT CASSSSNSPLHF
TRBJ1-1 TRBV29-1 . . TGCAGCGTTGCCAAGACGACGGGTTACACTGAAGCTTTCTTT CSVAKTTGYTEAFF
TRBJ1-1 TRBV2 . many TGTGCCAGCGAGACCGATAGAGAGGCGAACACTGAAGCTTTCTTT CASETDREANTEAFF
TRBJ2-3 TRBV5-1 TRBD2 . TGCGCCAGCAGCTTGGCCAAGACTAGCGGGGGGCGTACAGATACGCAGTATTTT CASSLAKTSGGRTDTQYF
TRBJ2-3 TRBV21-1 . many TGTGCCAGCCCCAGGACAGGGGAACCAGATACGCAGTATTTT CASPRTGEPDTQYF
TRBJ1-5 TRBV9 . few TGTGCCAGCGGCGCCTCTGGGATAAATCAGCCCCAGCATTTT CASGASGINQPQHF
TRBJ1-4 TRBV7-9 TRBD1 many TGTGCCAGCAGCGCCCGGACAGGGGGTGAAAAACTGTTTTTT CASSARTGGEKLFF
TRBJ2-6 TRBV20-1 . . TGCAGTGCTAGACCCACAGTCTCTGGGGCCAACGTCCTGACTTTC CSARPTVSGANVLTF
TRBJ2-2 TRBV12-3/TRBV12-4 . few TGTGCCAGCATCGGCACTGGGGGTGGCGGGGAGCTGTTTTTT CASIGTGGGGELFF
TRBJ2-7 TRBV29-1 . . TGCAGCGTTTACCGACAGGAGTCCTACGAGCAGTACTTC CSVYRQESYEQYF
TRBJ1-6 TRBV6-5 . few TGTGCCAGCAGTTACTTACCTAAGACAGGATCACCCCTCCACTTT CASSYLPKTGSPLHF
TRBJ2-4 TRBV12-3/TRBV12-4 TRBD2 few TGTGCCAGCAGTTTAAGGACTAGCGGGAGTGGGGGAAACATTCAGTACTTC CASSLRTSGSGGNIQYF
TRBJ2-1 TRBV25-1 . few TGTGCCAGCAGGAGGACAGATCCCAATGAGCAGTTCTTC CASRRTDPNEQFF
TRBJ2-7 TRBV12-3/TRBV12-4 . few TGTGCCAGCACCCCGTCAGGGGGACTAGTCTCCCACGAGCAGTACTTC CASTPSGGLVSHEQYF
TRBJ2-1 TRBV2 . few TGTGCCAGCAGGAGAGGTCGGGGTTTCCAGACCGAGAATGAGCAGTTCTTC CASRRGRGFQTENEQFF
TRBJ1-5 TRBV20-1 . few TGCAGTGCTAGAGACGCGGGGATTGGCAATCAGCCCCAGCATTTT CSARDAGIGNQPQHF
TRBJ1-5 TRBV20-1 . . TGCAGTGCTACCCCTGAAACCAATCAGCCCCAGCATTTT CSATPETNQPQHF
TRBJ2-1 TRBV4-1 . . TGCGCCAGCAGCCAAGATCTCCTGGACTCCGCCTACAATGAGCAGTTCTTC CASSQDLLDSAYNEQFF
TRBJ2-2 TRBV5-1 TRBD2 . TGCGCCAGCAGCTTGGCCGGGACTAGCGGGGGTCCGAACACCGGGGAGCTGTTTTTT CASSLAGTSGGPNTGELFF
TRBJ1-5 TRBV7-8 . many TGTGCCAGCAGCCAAGGACAGTCCTCGCCGGGGGAGCCCCAGCATTTT CASSQGQSSPGEPQHF
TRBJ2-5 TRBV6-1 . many TGTGCCAGCAGTGAAGAGGACGGGGGCTCTAAGACCCAGTACTTC CASSEEDGGSKTQYF
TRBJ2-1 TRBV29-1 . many TGCAGCGTTGAGGGTGACGGATACAATGAGCAGTTCTTC CSVEGDGYNEQFF
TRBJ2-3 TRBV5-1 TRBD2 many TGCGCCAGCAGCTTGGGACTAGCGCTAGATACGCAGTATTTT CASSLGLALDTQYF
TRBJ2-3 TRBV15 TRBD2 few TGTGCCACCGGCTTAGCGGGAGCCACAGATACGCAGTATTTT CATGLAGATDTQYF
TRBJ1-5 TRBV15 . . TGTGCCACCAGCCCAAAGTGGGGCAATCAGCCCCAGCATTTT CATSPKWGNQPQHF
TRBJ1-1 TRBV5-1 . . TGCGCCAGCAGCTTAGGAGGGTGGGTAGGAACAACTGAAGCTTTCTTT CASSLGGWVGTTEAFF
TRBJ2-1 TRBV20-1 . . TGCATCCCCGATCAGGGTGGTGAGCAGTTCTTC CIPDQGGEQFF
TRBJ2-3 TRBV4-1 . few TGCGCCAGCCAGTTTGGGGCTGGCGGAAGACTACTTGGGACCACAACAGATACGCAGTATTTT CASQFGAGGRLLGTTTDTQYF
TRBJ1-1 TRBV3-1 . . TGTGCCAGCTCCCAGTCCGGGGGTGGTAACACTGAAGCTTTCTTT CASSQSGGGNTEAFF
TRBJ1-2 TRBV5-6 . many TGTGCCAGCAGCCAAGGGACCGAGTGGAGCTACACCTTC CASSQGTEWSYTF
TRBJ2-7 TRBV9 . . TGTGCCAGCAGCGTACGCGAGATCGGCTACAAGCAGTACTTC CASSVREIGYKQYF
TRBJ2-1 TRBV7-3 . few TGTGCCAGCAGCTTCGTGGGGGACCATCTTTACAATGAGCAGTTCTTC CASSFVGDHLYNEQFF
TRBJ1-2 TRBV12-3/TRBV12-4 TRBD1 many TGTGCCAGCAGTTCCACTACGACAGGGGGCGGGTATGGCTACACCTTC CASSSTTTGGGYGYTF
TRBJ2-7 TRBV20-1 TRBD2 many TGCAGTGCTAGAGATCTGAATAGCGGGAGCAAACCCTACGAGCAGTACTTC CSARDLNSGSKPYEQYF
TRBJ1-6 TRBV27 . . TGTGCCAGCCGACTGAGGCTCGGGGCAAATTCACCCCTCCACTTT CASRLRLGANSPLHF
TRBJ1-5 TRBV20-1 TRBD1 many TGCAGTGCTAGGCCCCGACAGGGGGTCAATCAGCCCCAGCATTTT CSARPRQGVNQPQHF
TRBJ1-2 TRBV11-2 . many TGTGCCAGCAGCTTACCCCCCACAGGGAGCGGCTACACCTTC CASSLPPTGSGYTF
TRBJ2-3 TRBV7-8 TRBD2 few TGTGCCAGCAGTACGCTAGCGGGAGGAGTGGTAGATACGCAGTATTTT CASSTLAGGVVDTQYF
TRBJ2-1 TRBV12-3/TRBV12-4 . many TGTGCCAGCAGTTTATTGCTACGGGGGAGCTCCTACAATGAGCAGTTCTTC CASSLLLRGSSYNEQFF